This T cell receptor beta chain stems from a study of CD8+CD57+ T cells in acquired aplastic anemia. Overall study: When averaged, DNA from sorted CD4+ and CD8+ cells came to about 3 ug.

The V gene's germline CDR1 is SGHTA and CDR2 FQGNSA. CDR3 length equals 15 residues. Trimming shortened V by 2 bases and J by 3 bases, and 11 bases separated the two germline ends. Overall study findings and caveats: Researchers report that some 31 CD8+ CDR3 sequences appeared in both patients and controls.

Genomic DNA templated the TCR beta VDJ and CDR3 profiling. TCRdb reprocessed the reads via MiXCR and lists one record per CDR3 protein. The sample shows some 160,000 distinct CDR3 sequences, roughly 50% of them seen only once. This clonotype showed up just once. Its specificity is unknown. Sequencing involved patients with CD8+CD57+ cell expansion previously shown by flow cytometry. Blood came from patients not yet given any therapy. The TCR was taken from a human donor with aplastic anemia. The genes are TRBV7-2 and TRBJ1-5; D remains unclear. The specimen sequenced was sorted CD4+, CD8+, or CD8+CD57+ T cells (not recorded which) from PBMCs. The CDR3 DNA sequence: TGTGCCAGCAGCTTAAGGTCAGGTATCAATCAGCCCCAGCATTTT. This sequence encodes CASSLRSGINQPQHF. The entire variable domain, with the rest obtained from reference TRBV7-2 and TRBJ1-5, is as follows: GAGVSQSPSNKVTEKGKDVELRCDPISGHTALYWYRQSLGQGLEFLIYFQGNSAPDKSGLPSDRFSAERTGGSVSTLTIQRTQQEDSAVYLCASSLRSGINQPQHFGDGTRLSIL.